Listed here is a single T cell receptor beta chain. The antigen is undetermined. Since all of the isolated RNA was reverse transcribed, expressed TCRB transcripts were what got sequenced. Approximately 3.6 million reads per sample on average were obtained from naive, central memory and regulatory T cell samples. The repertoire was sequenced with immunoSEQ multiplex PCR; TCRdb's copy has only in-frame clones and lacks some. Among approximately 360,000 clones listed, roughly an eighth were seen once. Germline CDR1 and CDR2: SNHLY and FYNNEI. There are 13 residues in the CDR3. Trimming removed 7 bases at V and 1 base at J, with 11 bases between. Purities in excess of 98% were seen in all sorted populations. This specimen comes from a study of beta chain features in type 1 diabetes. General study points: When VDJ junctions were examined, type 1 diabetes patients showed fewer insertions and more deletions. Researchers report that Type 1 diabetes patients had moderately but significantly shorter TCRB CDR3s across all four CD4+ subsets. Patients' naive, central memory and regulatory TCRB repertoires appeared more alike than those of healthy donors.

This receptor was obtained from a young woman with type 1 diabetes. The sample was naive CD4+ T cells from blood. The chain uses TRBV2 and TRBJ2-7; TRBD1 is a possible D gene (5 bases). Here the CDR3 DNA reads TGTGCCAGCACGATAGGGGTGTCCTACGAGCAGTACTTC. Amino acids: CASTIGVSYEQYF.